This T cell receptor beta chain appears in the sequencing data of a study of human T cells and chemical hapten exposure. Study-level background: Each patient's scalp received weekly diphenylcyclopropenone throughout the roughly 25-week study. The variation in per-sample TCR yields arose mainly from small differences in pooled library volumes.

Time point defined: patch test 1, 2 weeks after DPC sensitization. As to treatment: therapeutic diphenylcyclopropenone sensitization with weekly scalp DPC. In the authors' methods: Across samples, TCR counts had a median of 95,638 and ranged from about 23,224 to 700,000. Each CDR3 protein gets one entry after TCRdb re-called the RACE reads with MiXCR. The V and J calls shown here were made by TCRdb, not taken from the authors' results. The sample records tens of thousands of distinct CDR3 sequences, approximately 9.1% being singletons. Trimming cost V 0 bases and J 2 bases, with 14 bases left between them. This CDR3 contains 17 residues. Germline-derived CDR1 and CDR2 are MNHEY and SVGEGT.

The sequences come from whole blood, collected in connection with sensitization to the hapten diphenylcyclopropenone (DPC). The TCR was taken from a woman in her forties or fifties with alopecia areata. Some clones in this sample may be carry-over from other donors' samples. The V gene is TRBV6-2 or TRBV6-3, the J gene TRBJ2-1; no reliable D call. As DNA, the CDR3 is TGTGCCAGCAGTTACTCTTCCTCCAGGCGCACCTACAATGAGCAGTTCTTC. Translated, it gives CASSYSSSRRTYNEQFF.